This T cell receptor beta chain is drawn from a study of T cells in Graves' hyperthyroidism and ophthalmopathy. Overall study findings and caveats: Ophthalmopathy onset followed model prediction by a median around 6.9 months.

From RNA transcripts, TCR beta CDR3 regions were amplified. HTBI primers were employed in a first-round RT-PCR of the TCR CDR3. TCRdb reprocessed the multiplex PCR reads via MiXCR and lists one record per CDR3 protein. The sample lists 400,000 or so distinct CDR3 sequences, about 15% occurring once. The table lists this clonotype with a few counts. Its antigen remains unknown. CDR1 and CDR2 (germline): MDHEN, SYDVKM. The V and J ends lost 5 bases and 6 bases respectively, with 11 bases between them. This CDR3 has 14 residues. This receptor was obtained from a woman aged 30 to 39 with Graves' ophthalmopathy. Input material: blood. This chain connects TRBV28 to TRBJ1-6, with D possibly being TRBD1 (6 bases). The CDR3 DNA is TGTGCCAGCAGTCCTCAGGGGTCTAATTCACCCCTCCACTTT. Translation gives CASSPQGSNSPLHF.